Listed below are T cell receptor beta chains from one sample, sequenced in a study of OX40 agonist ivuxolimab in advanced cancers. The assay was immunoSEQ multiplex PCR, and TCRdb's table has in-frame clones only and misses some. The sample includes about 29,000 clones, about nine tenths of them seen just once. The sample consisted of CD4+ or CD8+ T cells sorted from blood, taken in a trial of the OX40 agonist ivuxolimab. The receptors come from an adult with an advanced solid tumor such as melanoma, head and neck, liver or kidney cancer. CDR3s include the opening cysteine and the closing phenylalanine or tryptophan. The order of the fields is V gene, CDR3 length, J gene, D gene, clone size, CDR3 DNA, CDR3 protein. The D gene is left open where the match is weak. A clone size is listed for some rows: how often the clone was seen (once, few, many), or a class if it is expanded.

v_call: TRBV7-2
cdr3_length: 15
j_call: TRBJ1-1
d_call: TRBD1
clone_size: .
cdr3_nt: TGTGCCAGCAGCCCCCGACAGGGGTATTGGACTGAAGCTTTCTTT
cdr3_aa: CASSPRQGYWTEAFF

v_call: TRBV19
cdr3_length: 15
j_call: TRBJ1-4
d_call: TRBD1
clone_size: .
cdr3_nt: TGTGCCAGTAGTGCCACAACAGGGGACGTTGAAAAACTGTTTTTT
cdr3_aa: CASSATTGDVEKLFF

v_call: TRBV7-6
cdr3_length: 15
j_call: TRBJ2-2
d_call: TRBD1
clone_size: .
cdr3_nt: TGTGCCAGCAGCGACCGGGACAGAAACACCGGGGAGCTGTTTTTT
cdr3_aa: CASSDRDRNTGELFF

v_call: TRBV6-5
cdr3_length: 15
j_call: TRBJ2-7
d_call: TRBD2
clone_size: .
cdr3_nt: TGTGCCAGCAGTTCTCTAGCGGGGGGGATCTACGAGCAGTACTTC
cdr3_aa: CASSSLAGGIYEQYF

v_call: TRBV10-1
cdr3_length: 16
j_call: TRBJ1-1
d_call: .
clone_size: .
cdr3_nt: TGCGCCAGCAGTGAGTCGAATGGGGGGGTAAACACTGAAGCTTTCTTT
cdr3_aa: CASSESNGGVNTEAFF

v_call: TRBV4-1
cdr3_length: 16
j_call: TRBJ2-7
d_call: .
clone_size: .
cdr3_nt: TGCGCCAGCAGCCAAGATTACGGACAGTCCTCCTACGAGCAGTACTTC
cdr3_aa: CASSQDYGQSSYEQYF

v_call: TRBV4-1
cdr3_length: 16
j_call: TRBJ2-7
d_call: TRBD2
clone_size: .
cdr3_nt: TGCGCCAGCAGCCAAGAAAGTCTTTCGGGGGGTCGCGAGCAGTACTTC
cdr3_aa: CASSQESLSGGREQYF

v_call: TRBV5-6
cdr3_length: 14
j_call: TRBJ1-1
d_call: .
clone_size: .
cdr3_nt: TGTGCCAGCAGCTTCGGGAAGGTGAACACTGAAGCTTTCTTT
cdr3_aa: CASSFGKVNTEAFF

v_call: TRBV4-1
cdr3_length: 15
j_call: TRBJ1-6
d_call: .
clone_size: once
cdr3_nt: TGCGCCAGCAGCGAAGAGGGGGACTGGAGATCACCCCTCCACTTT
cdr3_aa: CASSEEGDWRSPLHF

v_call: TRBV5-1
cdr3_length: 15
j_call: TRBJ2-7
d_call: .
clone_size: once
cdr3_nt: TGCGCCAGCAGCTTGATCCGGGACGGGACCTACGAGCAGTACTTC
cdr3_aa: CASSLIRDGTYEQYF

v_call: TRBV20-1
cdr3_length: 10
j_call: TRBJ2-1
d_call: .
clone_size: .
cdr3_nt: TGCAGTGCTAGGGCGGATGAGCAGTTCTTC
cdr3_aa: CSARADEQFF

v_call: TRBV9
cdr3_length: 12
j_call: TRBJ1-2
d_call: TRBD1
clone_size: .
cdr3_nt: TGTGCCAGCTTCGGGACAGGTTATGGCTACACCTTC
cdr3_aa: CASFGTGYGYTF